This T cell receptor beta chain was recorded in a study of shared clonotypes between healthy human individuals. The ends were cut back, 3 bases at V and 5 bases at J, with 10 bases in the middle. The germline CDR1 and CDR2 sequences are SQVTM and ANQGSEA. The CDR3 totals 12 residues. This clone appeared a few times. Per the study methods: Junction-only sequences produced by ImmunoSEQ had no quality scores, so filtering differed. Clones were read by immunoSEQ multiplex PCR, and TCRdb kept only the in-frame ones, dropping some. V and J calls and clone size are given by that table; D and trimming were obtained from the DNA. The sample has some 2,000,000 clones; 85% to 95% are singletons. Naive CD8 cells were CD45RO-negative, positively selected for CCR7, excluding terminally differentiated effector memory CD45RA+ cells.

The specimen was naive CD8+ T cells sorted from blood. The chain uses TRBV29-1 and TRBJ2-5, with a tentative D call TRBD1 (5 bases). The clonotype was recovered from a man aged 18-30 years in good health. This CDR3 is CSVEGRPETQYF. Here the CDR3 DNA reads TGCAGCGTTGAGGGGCGGCCGGAGACCCAGTACTTC. The whole variable domain, filled in from reference TRBV29-1 and TRBJ2-5, reads SAVISQKPSRDICQRGTSLTIQCQVDSQVTMMFWYRQQPGQSLTLIATANQGSEATYESGFVIDKFPISRPNLTFSTLTVSNMSPEDSSIYLCSVEGRPETQYFGPGTRLLVL.